These 18 T cell receptor beta chains originate from one sample sequenced in a study of blood T cell repertoires in COVID-19. Sequencing used immunoSEQ multiplex PCR; TCRdb keeps in-frame clones, though not all of them. The sample contains approximately 31,000 clones, roughly 89% of which appear only once. The sequencing sample was made of peripheral blood. The receptors were gathered from a man older than 75 with acute or convalescent COVID-19.

V gene TRBV2 combines with J gene TRBJ1-5, with TRBD1 matching 8 bases. CDR3 length: 15 amino acids. The V gene end was trimmed by 1 base and the J gene end by 5 bases; junction bases not matched to a gene: 4. CDR1 SNHLY and CDR2 FYNNEI come from the germline V gene. CDR3 region: CASSEGQGKDQPQHF. CDR3 DNA sequence: TGTGCCAGCAGTGAAGGACAGGGGAAGGATCAGCCCCAGCATTTT.

The CDR3: CASSLGQGETQYF. The CDR3 DNA is TGTGCCAGCAGCTTGGGGCAGGGCGAGACCCAGTACTTC. The chain employs TRBV5-4 and TRBJ2-5, with D tentatively TRBD1 (5 bases). Trimming stripped 0 bases from V and 5 bases from J, with 8 bases between. Germline CDR1 reads SGHNT; CDR2 reads YYREEE (reference sequence). The CDR3 length is 13 residues.

The chain carries TRBV5-1 and TRBJ1-3; possibly TRBD1 for D (5 bases). V was cut by 0 bases and J by 0 bases, with 13 bases left in between. Germline CDR1 SGHRS, CDR2 YFSETQ. CDR3 length: 17 amino acids. In DNA form, the CDR3 reads TGCGCCAGCAGCTTGGAGTGGGGCCGCTCCTCTGGAAACACCATATATTTT. Translation gives CASSLEWGRSSGNTIYF.

This clone came up once. The chain uses TRBV10-3 and TRBJ2-7; 11 positions match TRBD2. The V and J ends lost 10 bases and 4 bases, in that order; junction bases with no gene match: 9. Germline V gives CDR1 ENHRY, CDR2 SYGVKD. The CDR3 is made up of 14 amino acids. CDR3 region: CATSPRLAGYEQYF. CDR3 coding DNA: TGTGCCACGTCCCCCAGACTAGCGGGGTACGAGCAGTACTTC.

This sequence joins TRBV24-1 and TRBJ2-5, with D possibly matching TRBD1 (6 bases). V lost 2 bases and J 5 bases, leaving 11 bases between the germline ends. The CDR3 is 14 amino acids. CDR1 is KGHDR and CDR2 is SFDVKD in the germline V gene. This CDR3 reads CATSDSRGWETQYF. CDR3 nucleotides: TGTGCCACCAGTGATTCCAGGGGTTGGGAGACCCAGTACTTC.

J is TRBJ2-2 and V is TRBV4-2; D remains unclear. The V gene's germline CDR1 is LGHNA and CDR2 YNFKEQ. The length of the CDR3 is 17 residues. The V and J ends lost 1 base and 4 bases respectively, with 16 bases between them. CDR3 nucleotides: TGTGCCAGCAGCCAAGCGATGCTATTAGCCCGCACCGGGGAGCTGTTTTTT. Encoded protein: CASSQAMLLARTGELFF.

In its sample, this clone was seen once. CDR3 protein: CASSWGQDTEAFF. The CDR3 DNA reads TGCGCCAGCAGCTGGGGACAGGACACTGAAGCTTTCTTT. The rearrangement links TRBV5-1 to TRBJ1-1; the match to TRBD1 covers 8 bases. Losses at the gene ends were 3 bases for V and 3 bases for J; bases not matched to a gene: 1. Germline loops: CDR1 SGHRS, CDR2 YFSETQ. There are 13 residues in the CDR3.

The rearrangement joins TRBV28 to TRBJ2-2; possibly TRBD1 for D (6 bases). CDR1 is MDHEN, CDR2 SYDVKM, per germline. The V and J ends lost 6 bases and 5 bases respectively, with 16 bases between them. The CDR3 totals 15 residues. CDR3 residues: CASSPLETGTGELFF. The CDR3 coding sequence is TGTGCCAGCAGCCCCCTAGAGACAGGAACCGGGGAGCTGTTTTTT.

This chain links TRBV18 with TRBJ2-7, with 10 bases lining up with TRBD1. The length of the CDR3 is 17 residues. Germline V gene sequence: CDR1 KGHSH, CDR2 LQKENI. The V and J ends lost 3 bases and 5 bases, in that order; junction bases with no gene match: 13. CDR3 in amino acids: CASSPRQGAGTIHEQYF. The CDR3 DNA sequence: TGTGCCAGCTCACCTAGACAGGGGGCTGGAACTATCCACGAGCAGTACTTC.

The rearrangement links TRBV19 to TRBJ2-5; maybe TRBD2 (6 bases). Per the germline V gene, CDR1 is LNHDA and CDR2 is SQIVND (reference sequence). V was clipped by 5 bases and J by 0 bases, with 13 bases between them. This CDR3 has 15 amino acids. The DNA of the CDR3 is TGTGCCAGTAGTCCATCTAGCGTCCACCAAGAGACCCAGTACTTC. Amino acids: CASSPSSVHQETQYF.

The chain employs TRBV5-1 and TRBJ2-2, with 10 bases that match TRBD1. The CDR3 spans 16 residues. Trimming at V came to 2 bases and at J to 5 bases, leaving 6 bases not matched to a gene. Germline lookup yields CDR1 SGHRS and CDR2 YFSETQ. CDR3: CASSFGTGVTTGELFF. CDR3 nucleotides: TGCGCCAGCAGCTTCGGGACAGGGGTAACAACCGGGGAGCTGTTTTTT.

The genes are TRBV19 and TRBJ2-1; D not certain. The germline gives CDR1 LNHDA, CDR2 SQIVND (reference sequence). The CDR3 spans 14 residues. Trimming cost V 4 bases and J 0 bases, with 7 bases left between them. The CDR3 DNA follows: TGTGCCAGTAGTAAAGTGAGCTCCTACAATGAGCAGTTCTTC. Translation: CASSKVSSYNEQFF.

A single count supports this clone. The genes are TRBV7-6 and TRBJ2-3, with 7 nucleotides matching TRBD2. The germline CDR1 and CDR2 sequences are SGHVS and FNYEAQ. V shed 5 bases, J shed 1 base, and the junction held 9 bases outside the gene matches. The CDR3 totals 16 residues. The CDR3 is CASSPSGGVGTDTQYF. In DNA, the CDR3 is TGTGCCAGCAGCCCTAGCGGAGGGGTGGGCACAGATACGCAGTATTTT.

In this sample, this clone turned up once. V is TRBV5-4 and J is TRBJ2-7; a weak D match, TRBD2 (5 bases). The CDR3 length is 14 residues. Trimming shortened V by 4 bases and J by 4 bases, and 15 bases separated the two germline ends. From germline, CDR1 is SGHNT and CDR2 YYREEE (reference sequence). In DNA form, the CDR3 reads TGTGCCAGCAGCCCGCGGGCAGGACGGTACGAGCAGTACTTC. Its translation: CASSPRAGRYEQYF.

This clone showed up just a few times. The V and J genes are TRBV7-9 and TRBJ2-7, with a weak D call TRBD2 (7 bases). The CDR3 sequence is 15 residues long. Trimming pared 1 base from V and 6 bases from J, leaving 16 bases between. CDR1 and CDR2 from the germline V gene are SEHNR and FQNEAQ (reference sequence). The CDR3 loop reads CASSLVGGPRGEQYF. The CDR3 region has the DNA TGTGCCAGCAGCTTAGTGGGGGGGCCCAGGGGCGAGCAGTACTTC.

This clone was recorded once. The chain links TRBV30 to TRBJ2-1; 9 bases agree with TRBD2. The CDR3 extends over 15 amino acids. CDR1 is GTSNPN, CDR2 SVGIG, per germline (reference sequence). V was pared by 2 bases and J by 1 base, with 3 bases of the junction left unmatched. Here the CDR3 reads CAWSLAGASYNEQFF. CDR3 nucleotides: TGTGCCTGGAGTTTAGCGGGAGCGTCCTACAATGAGCAGTTCTTC.

The V call is TRBV28, the J call TRBJ1-2; 9 bases fit TRBD1. There are 14 residues in the CDR3. With 6 bases clipped from V and 1 base from J, the junction kept 3 bases outside the gene matches. From germline, CDR1 is MDHEN and CDR2 SYDVKM. CDR3 amino acids: CASSKGQGNYGYTF. CDR3 nucleotides: TGTGCCAGCAGCAAGGGACAGGGTAACTATGGCTACACCTTC.

The chain has TRBV7-6 and TRBJ2-7; 8 bases match TRBD1. Germline trimming cut 1 base from V and 2 bases from J; bases unmatched to any gene: 7. Per germline, CDR1 SGHVS and CDR2 FNYEAQ. The CDR3 covers 16 residues. This chain's CDR3 is CASSLGAQGATYEQYF. CDR3 nucleotides: TGTGCCAGCAGCTTAGGGGCGCAGGGGGCCACCTACGAGCAGTACTTC.